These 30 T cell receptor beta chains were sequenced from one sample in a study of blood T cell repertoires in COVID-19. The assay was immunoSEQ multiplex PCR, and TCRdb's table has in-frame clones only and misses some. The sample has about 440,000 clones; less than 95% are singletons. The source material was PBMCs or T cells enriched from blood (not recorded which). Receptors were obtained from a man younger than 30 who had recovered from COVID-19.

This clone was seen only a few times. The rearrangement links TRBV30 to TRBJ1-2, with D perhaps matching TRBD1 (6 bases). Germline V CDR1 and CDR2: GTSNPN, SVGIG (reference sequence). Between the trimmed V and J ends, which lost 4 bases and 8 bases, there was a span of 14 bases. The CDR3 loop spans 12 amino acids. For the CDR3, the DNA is TGTGCCTGGATGTTGTCGGGGGGCGGCTACACCTTC. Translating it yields CAWMLSGGGYTF.

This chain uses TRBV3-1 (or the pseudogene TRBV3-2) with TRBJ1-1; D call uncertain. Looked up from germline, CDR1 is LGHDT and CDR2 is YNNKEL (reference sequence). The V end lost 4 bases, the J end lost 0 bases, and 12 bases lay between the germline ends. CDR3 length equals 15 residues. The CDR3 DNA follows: TGTGCCAGCAGCCCAAACAGCCCGTTGAACACTGAAGCTTTCTTT. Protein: CASSPNSPLNTEAFF.

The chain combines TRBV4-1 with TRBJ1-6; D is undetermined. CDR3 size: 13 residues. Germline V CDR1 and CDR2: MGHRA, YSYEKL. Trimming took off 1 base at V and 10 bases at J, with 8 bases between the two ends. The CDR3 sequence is CASSQGEVSPLHF. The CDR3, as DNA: TGCGCCAGCAGCCAAGGCGAAGTGTCACCCCTCCACTTT.

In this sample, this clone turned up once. This CDR3 reads CASSLTGTSNQPQHF. DNA for the CDR3: TGTGCCAGTAGCCTGACAGGAACTAGCAATCAGCCCCAGCATTTT. The chain joins TRBV19 to TRBJ1-5; weak D call: TRBD1 (6 bases). Germline V gene sequence: CDR1 LNHDA, CDR2 SQIVND (reference sequence). V shed 6 bases and J shed 0 bases, with 12 bases lying between them. CDR3 length: 15 residues. Variable domain in full (rest from reference TRBV19 and TRBJ1-5): DGGITQSPKYLFRKEGQNVTLSCEQNLNHDAMYWYRQDPGQGLRLIYYSQIVNDFQKGDIAEGYSVSREKKESFPLTVTSAQKNPTAFYLCASSLTGTSNQPQHFGDGTRLSIL.

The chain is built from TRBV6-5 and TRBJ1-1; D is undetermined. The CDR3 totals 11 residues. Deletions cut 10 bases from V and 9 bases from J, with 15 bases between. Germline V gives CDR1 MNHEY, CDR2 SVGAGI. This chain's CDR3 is CATAPGFQAFF. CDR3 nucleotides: TGTGCCACTGCCCCAGGATTCCAAGCTTTCTTT.

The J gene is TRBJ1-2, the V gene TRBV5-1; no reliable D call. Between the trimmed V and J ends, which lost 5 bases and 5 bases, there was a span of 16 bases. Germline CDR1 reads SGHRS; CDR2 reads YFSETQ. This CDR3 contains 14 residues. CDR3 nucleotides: TGCGCCAGCAGTTCCGGCCCCGGGAGGTATGGCTACACCTTC. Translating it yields CASSSGPGRYGYTF. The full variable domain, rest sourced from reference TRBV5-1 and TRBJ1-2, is KAGVTQTPRYLIKTRGQQVTLSCSPISGHRSVSWYQQTPGQGLQFLFEYFSETQRNKGNFPGRFSGRQFSNSRSEMNVSTLELGDSALYLCASSSGPGRYGYTFGSGTRLTVV.

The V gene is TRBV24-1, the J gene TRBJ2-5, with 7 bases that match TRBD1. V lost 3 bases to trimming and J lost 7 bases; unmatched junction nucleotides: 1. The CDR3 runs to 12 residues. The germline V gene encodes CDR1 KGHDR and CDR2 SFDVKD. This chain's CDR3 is CATSDGQATQYF. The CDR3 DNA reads TGTGCCACCAGTGATGGACAGGCGACCCAGTACTTC.

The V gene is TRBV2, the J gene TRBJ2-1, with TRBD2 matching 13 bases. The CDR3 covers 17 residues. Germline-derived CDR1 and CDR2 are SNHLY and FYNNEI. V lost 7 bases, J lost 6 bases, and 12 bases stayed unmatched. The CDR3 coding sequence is TGTGCCAGCACCAGAAGGGAGGGACTAGCGGGATCCAATGAGCAGTTCTTC. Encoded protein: CASTRREGLAGSNEQFF. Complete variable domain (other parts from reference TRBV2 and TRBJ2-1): EPEVTQTPSHQVTQMGQEVILRCVPISNHLYFYWYRQILGQKVEFLVSFYNNEISEKSEIFDDQFSVERPDGSNFTLKIRSTKLEDSAMYFCASTRREGLAGSNEQFFGPGTRLTVL.

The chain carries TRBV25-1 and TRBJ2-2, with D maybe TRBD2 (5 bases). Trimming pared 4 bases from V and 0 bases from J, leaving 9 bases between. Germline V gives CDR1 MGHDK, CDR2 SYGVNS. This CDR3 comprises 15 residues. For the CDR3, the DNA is TGTGCCAGCAGTGCGCTAGCCGCGAACACCGGGGAGCTGTTTTTT. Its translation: CASSALAANTGELFF.

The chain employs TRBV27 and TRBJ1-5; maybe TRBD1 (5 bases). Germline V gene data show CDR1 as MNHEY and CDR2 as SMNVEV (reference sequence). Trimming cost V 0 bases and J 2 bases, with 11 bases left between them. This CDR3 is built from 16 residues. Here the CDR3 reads CASSLSVRGGNQPQHF. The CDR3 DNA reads TGTGCCAGCAGTTTATCGGTTCGGGGGGGCAATCAGCCCCAGCATTTT.

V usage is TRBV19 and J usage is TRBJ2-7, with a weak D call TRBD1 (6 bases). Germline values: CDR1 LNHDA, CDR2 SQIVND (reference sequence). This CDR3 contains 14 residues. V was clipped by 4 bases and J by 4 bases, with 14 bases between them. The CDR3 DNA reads TGTGCCAGTAGTAGGACAGCGACGGCTTACGAGCAGTACTTC. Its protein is CASSRTATAYEQYF.

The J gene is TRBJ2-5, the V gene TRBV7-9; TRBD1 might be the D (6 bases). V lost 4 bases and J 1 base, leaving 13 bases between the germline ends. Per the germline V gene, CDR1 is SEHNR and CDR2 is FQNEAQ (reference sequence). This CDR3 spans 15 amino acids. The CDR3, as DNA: TGTGCCAGCAGCTGGGGAACAGGGTTCCAAGAGACCCAGTACTTC. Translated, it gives CASSWGTGFQETQYF.

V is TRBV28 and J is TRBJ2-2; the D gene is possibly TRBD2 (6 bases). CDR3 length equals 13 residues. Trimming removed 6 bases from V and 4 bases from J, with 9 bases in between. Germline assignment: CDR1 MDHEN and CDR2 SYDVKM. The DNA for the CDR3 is TGTGCCAGCAGGACTAGGATCACCGGGGAGCTGTTTTTT. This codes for CASRTRITGELFF. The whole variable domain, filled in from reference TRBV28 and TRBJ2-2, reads DVKVTQSSRYLVKRTGEKVFLECVQDMDHENMFWYRQDPGLGLRLIYFSYDVKMKEKGDIPEGYSVSREKKERFSLILESASTNQTSMYLCASRTRITGELFFGEGSRLTVL.

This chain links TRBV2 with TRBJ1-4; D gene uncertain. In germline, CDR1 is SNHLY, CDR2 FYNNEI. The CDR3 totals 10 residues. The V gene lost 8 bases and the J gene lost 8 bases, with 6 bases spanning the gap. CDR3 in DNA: TGTGCCAGCCTGGCCGAAAAACTGTTTTTT. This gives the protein CASLAEKLFF. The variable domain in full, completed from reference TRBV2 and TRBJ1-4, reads EPEVTQTPSHQVTQMGQEVILRCVPISNHLYFYWYRQILGQKVEFLVSFYNNEISEKSEIFDDQFSVERPDGSNFTLKIRSTKLEDSAMYFCASLAEKLFFGSGTQLSVL.

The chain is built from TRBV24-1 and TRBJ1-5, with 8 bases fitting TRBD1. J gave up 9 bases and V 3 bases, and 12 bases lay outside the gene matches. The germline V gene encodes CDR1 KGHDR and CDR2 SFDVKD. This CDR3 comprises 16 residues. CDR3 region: CATSDTGTGLHGPQHF. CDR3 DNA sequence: TGTGCCACCAGTGATACCGGGACAGGACTCCATGGGCCCCAGCATTTT.

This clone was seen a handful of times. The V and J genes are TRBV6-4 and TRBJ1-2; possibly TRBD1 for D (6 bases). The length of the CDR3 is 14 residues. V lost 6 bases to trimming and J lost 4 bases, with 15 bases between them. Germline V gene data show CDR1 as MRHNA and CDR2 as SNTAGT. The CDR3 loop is CASSASTGTYGYTF. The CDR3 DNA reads TGTGCCAGCAGCGCGTCGACAGGCACCTATGGCTACACCTTC.

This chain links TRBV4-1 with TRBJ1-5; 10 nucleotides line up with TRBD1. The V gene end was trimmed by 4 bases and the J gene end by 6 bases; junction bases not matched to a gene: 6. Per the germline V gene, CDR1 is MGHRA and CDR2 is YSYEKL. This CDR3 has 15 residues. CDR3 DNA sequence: TGCGCCAGCAGCCTCACCGACAGGGGGCTTCAGCCCCAGCATTTT. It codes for CASSLTDRGLQPQHF.

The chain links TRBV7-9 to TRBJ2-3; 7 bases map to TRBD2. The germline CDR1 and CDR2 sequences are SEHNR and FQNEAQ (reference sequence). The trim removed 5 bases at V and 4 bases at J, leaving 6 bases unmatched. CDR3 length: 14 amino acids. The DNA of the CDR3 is TGTGCCAGCAGCCTAAGACTAGCCCCAGATACGCAGTATTTT. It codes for CASSLRLAPDTQYF.

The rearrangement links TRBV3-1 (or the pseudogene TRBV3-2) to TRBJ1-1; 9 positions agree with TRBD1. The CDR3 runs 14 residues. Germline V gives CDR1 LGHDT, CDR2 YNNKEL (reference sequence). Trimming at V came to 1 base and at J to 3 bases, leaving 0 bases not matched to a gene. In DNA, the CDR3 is TGTGCCAGCAGCCAAGGACAGGGGGACACTGAAGCTTTCTTT. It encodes CASSQGQGDTEAFF.

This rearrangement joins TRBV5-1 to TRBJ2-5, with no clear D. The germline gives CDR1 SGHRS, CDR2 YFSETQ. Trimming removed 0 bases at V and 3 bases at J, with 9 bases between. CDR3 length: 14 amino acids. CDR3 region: CASSLVSSEETQYF. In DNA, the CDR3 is TGCGCCAGCAGCTTGGTTTCCAGCGAAGAGACCCAGTACTTC. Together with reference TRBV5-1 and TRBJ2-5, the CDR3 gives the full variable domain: KAGVTQTPRYLIKTRGQQVTLSCSPISGHRSVSWYQQTPGQGLQFLFEYFSETQRNKGNFPGRFSGRQFSNSRSEMNVSTLELGDSALYLCASSLVSSEETQYFGPGTRLLVL.

CDR3 residues: CASSLGGTGYEQYF. CDR3 nucleotides: TGTGCCAGCAGTTTGGGGGGGACGGGCTACGAGCAGTACTTC. The rearrangement joins TRBV6-5 to TRBJ2-7; TRBD2 matches at 7 bases. The germline CDR1 and CDR2 sequences are MNHEY and SVGAGI. CDR3 length: 14 amino acids. V shed 4 bases and J 3 bases; nucleotides not matched to a gene: 6.

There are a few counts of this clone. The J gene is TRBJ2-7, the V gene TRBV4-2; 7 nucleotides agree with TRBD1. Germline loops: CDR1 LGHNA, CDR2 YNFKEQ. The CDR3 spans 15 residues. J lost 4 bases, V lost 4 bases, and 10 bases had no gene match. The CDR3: CASSLSGTDLYEQYF. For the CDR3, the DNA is TGTGCCAGCAGCCTCTCCGGGACAGATCTTTACGAGCAGTACTTC.

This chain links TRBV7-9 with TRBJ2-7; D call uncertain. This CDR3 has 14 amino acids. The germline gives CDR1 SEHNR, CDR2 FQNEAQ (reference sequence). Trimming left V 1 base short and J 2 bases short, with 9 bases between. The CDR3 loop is CASSLVAEPYEQYF. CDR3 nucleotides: TGTGCCAGCAGCTTAGTGGCTGAACCCTACGAGCAGTACTTC.

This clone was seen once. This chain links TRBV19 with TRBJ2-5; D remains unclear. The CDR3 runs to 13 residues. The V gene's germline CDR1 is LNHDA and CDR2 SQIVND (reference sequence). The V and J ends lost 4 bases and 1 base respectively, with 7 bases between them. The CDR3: CASSNTAQETQYF. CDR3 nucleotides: TGTGCCAGTAGTAATACAGCCCAAGAGACCCAGTACTTC.

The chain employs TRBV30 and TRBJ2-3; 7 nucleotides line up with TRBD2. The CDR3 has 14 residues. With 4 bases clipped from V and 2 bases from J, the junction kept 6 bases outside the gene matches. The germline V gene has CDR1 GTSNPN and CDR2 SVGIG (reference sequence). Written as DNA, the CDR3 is TGTGCCTGGACTAGCGGACTTACCACAGATACGCAGTATTTT. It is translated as CAWTSGLTTDTQYF.

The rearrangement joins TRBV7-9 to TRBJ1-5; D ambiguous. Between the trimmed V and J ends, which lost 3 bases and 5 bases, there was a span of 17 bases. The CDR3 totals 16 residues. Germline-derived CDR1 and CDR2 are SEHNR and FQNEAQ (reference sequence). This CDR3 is CASSFRGGKGDQPQHF. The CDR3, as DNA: TGTGCCAGCAGCTTTCGCGGCGGAAAAGGTGATCAGCCCCAGCATTTT.

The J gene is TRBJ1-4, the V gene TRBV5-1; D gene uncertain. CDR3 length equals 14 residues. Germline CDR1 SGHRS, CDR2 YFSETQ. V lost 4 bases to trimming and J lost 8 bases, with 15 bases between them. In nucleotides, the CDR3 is TGCGCCAGCAGCCCCTCCGAGCCCTTCGAAAAACTGTTTTTT. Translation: CASSPSEPFEKLFF. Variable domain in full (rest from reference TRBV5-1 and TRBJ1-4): KAGVTQTPRYLIKTRGQQVTLSCSPISGHRSVSWYQQTPGQGLQFLFEYFSETQRNKGNFPGRFSGRQFSNSRSEMNVSTLELGDSALYLCASSPSEPFEKLFFGSGTQLSVL.

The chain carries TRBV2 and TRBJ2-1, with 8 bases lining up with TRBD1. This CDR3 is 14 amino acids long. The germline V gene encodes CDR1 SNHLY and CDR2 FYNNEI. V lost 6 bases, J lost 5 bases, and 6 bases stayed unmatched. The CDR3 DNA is TGTGCCAGCAGACCCTCGGGACAGGACAATGAGCAGTTCTTC. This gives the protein CASRPSGQDNEQFF.

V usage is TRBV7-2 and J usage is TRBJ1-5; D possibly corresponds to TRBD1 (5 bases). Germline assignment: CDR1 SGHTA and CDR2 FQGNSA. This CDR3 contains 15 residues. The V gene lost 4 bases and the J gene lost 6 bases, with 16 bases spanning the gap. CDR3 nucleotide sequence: TGTGCCAGCAGCTCGGCGGGGCAGGCGGCTCAGCCCCAGCATTTT. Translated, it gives CASSSAGQAAQPQHF.

The CDR3 DNA is TGCGCCAGCAGAAAGGCGGGAGAGACCCAGTACTTC. It translates to CASRKAGETQYF. The V gene is TRBV5-1, the J gene TRBJ2-5, with D maybe TRBD2 (5 bases). CDR1 and CDR2 (germline): SGHRS, YFSETQ. With 5 bases removed from V and 4 bases from J, the gap between germline ends came to 9 bases. This CDR3 is built from 12 residues. The entire variable domain, with the rest obtained from reference TRBV5-1 and TRBJ2-5, is as follows: KAGVTQTPRYLIKTRGQQVTLSCSPISGHRSVSWYQQTPGQGLQFLFEYFSETQRNKGNFPGRFSGRQFSNSRSEMNVSTLELGDSALYLCASRKAGETQYFGPGTRLLVL.